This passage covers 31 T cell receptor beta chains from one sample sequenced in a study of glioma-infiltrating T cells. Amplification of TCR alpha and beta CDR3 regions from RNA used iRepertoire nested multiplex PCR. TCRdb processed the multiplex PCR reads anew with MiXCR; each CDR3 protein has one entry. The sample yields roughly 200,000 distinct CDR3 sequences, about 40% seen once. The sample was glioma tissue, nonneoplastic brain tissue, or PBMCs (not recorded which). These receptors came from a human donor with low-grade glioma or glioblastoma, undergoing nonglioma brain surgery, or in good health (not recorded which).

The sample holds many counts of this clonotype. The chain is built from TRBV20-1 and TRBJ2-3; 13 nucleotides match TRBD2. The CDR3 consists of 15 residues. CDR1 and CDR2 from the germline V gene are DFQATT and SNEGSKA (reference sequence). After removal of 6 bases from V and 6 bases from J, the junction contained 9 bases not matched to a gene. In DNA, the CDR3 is TGCAGTGCCACACCGACTAGCGGGGGGCGGGATACGCAGTATTTT. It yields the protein CSATPTSGGRDTQYF.

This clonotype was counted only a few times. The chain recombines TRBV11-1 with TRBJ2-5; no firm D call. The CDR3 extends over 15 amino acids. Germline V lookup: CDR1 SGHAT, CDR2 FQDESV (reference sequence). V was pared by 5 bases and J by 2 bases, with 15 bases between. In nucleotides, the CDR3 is TGTGCCAGCAGCAACACTCCGGAGTCACAAGAGACCCAGTACTTC. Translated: CASSNTPESQETQYF.

CDR3 sequence: CASKMDRSYGYTF. Here the CDR3 DNA reads TGTGCCAGCAAAATGGACAGAAGCTATGGCTACACCTTC. The gene calls are TRBV19 and TRBJ1-2; perhaps TRBD1 as D (6 bases). The CDR3 has 13 residues. CDR1 and CDR2 (germline): LNHDA, SQIVND (reference sequence). The V end lost 9 bases, the J end lost 4 bases, and 15 bases lay between the germline ends.

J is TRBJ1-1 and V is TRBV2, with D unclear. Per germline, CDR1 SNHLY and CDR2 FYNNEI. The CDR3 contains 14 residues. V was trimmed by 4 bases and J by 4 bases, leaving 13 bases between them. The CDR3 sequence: CASSVRAGLTEAFF. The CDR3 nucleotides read TGTGCCAGCAGTGTGAGGGCAGGCCTCACTGAAGCTTTCTTT.

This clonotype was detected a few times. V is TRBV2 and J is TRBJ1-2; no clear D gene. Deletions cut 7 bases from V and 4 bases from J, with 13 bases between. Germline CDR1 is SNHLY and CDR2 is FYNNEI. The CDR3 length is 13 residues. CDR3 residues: CASIRMLIYGYTF. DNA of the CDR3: TGTGCCAGCATTCGAATGTTGATCTATGGCTACACCTTC.

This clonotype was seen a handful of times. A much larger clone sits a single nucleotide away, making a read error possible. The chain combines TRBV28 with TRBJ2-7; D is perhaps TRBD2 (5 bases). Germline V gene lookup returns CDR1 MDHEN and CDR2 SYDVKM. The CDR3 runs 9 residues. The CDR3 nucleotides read TGTGCCAGCAGTTTATATCTAGCAGTC. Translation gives CASSLYLAV.

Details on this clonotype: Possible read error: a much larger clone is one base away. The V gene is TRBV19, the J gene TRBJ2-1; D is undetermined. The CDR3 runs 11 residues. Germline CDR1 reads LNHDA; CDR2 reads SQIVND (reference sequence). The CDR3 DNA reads TGTGCCACTAGTATAGGTGGGGAGCAGTTCTTC. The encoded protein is CATSIGGEQFF.

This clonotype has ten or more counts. The CDR3 is CASSLSTGSTDTQYF. CDR3 nucleotide sequence: TGCGCCAGCAGCTTGAGTACAGGGTCCACAGATACGCAGTATTTT. The rearrangement uses TRBV5-1 and TRBJ2-3, with D perhaps matching TRBD1 (6 bases). Germline V gives CDR1 SGHRS, CDR2 YFSETQ. Trimming took off 1 base at V and 2 bases at J, with 11 bases between the two ends. CDR3 length equals 15 residues.

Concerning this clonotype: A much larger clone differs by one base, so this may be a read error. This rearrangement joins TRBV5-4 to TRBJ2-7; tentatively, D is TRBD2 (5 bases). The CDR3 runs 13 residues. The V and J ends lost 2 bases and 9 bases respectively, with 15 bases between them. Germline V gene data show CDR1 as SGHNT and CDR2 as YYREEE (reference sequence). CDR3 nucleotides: TGTGCCAGCAGCTTAGCTAACCAAGGAGGGCAGTACTTC. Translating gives CASSLANQGGQYF.

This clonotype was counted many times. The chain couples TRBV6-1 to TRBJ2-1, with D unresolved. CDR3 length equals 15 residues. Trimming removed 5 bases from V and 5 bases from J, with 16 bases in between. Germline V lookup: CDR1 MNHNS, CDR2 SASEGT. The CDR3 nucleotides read TGTGCCAGCAGTTCCCGCAGCAAGCCAAACAATGAGCAGTTCTTC. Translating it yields CASSSRSKPNNEQFF.

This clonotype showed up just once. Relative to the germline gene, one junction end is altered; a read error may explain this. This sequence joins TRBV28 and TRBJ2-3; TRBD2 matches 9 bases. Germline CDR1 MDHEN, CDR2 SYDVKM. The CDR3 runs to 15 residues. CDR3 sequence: CASSSRAGGGDKQYF. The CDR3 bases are TGCGCCAGCAGTTCTCGAGCGGGAGGAGGAGATAAGCAGTATTTT.

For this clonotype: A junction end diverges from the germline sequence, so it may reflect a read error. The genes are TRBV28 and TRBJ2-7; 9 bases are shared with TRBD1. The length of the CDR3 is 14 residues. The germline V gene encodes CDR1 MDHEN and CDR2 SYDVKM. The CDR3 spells CARSLRQGEYEQYF. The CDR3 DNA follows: TGTGCCAGAAGTTTAAGACAGGGGGAGTACGAGCAGTACTTC.

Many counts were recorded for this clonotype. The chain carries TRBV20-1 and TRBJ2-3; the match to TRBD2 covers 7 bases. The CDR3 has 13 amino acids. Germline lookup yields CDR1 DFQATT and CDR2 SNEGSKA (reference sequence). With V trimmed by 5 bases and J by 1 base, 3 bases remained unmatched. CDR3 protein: CSAPLAGTDTQYF. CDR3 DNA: TGCAGTGCTCCGCTAGCGGGCACAGATACGCAGTATTTT.

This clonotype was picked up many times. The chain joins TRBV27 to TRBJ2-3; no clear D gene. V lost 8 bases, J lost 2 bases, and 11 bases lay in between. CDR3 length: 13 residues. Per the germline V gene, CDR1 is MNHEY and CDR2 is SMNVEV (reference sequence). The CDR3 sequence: CASGFLPTDTQYF. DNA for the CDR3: TGTGCCAGCGGATTTCTGCCCACAGATACGCAGTATTTT.

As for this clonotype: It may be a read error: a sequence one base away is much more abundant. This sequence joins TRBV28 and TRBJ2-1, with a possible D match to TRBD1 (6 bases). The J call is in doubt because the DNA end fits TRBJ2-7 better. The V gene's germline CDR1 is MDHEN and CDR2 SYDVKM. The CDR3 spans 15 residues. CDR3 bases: TGTGCCAGCAGTCCAATTAGCTGGGGGCTGAGAGAGCAGTACTTC. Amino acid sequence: CASSPISWGLREQYF.

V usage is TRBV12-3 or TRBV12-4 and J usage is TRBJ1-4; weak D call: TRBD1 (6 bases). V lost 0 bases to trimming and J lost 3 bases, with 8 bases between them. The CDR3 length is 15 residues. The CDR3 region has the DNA TGTGCCAGCAGTTTAGCCCAGGGGTCTAATGAAAAACTGTTTTTT. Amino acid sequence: CASSLAQGSNEKLFF.

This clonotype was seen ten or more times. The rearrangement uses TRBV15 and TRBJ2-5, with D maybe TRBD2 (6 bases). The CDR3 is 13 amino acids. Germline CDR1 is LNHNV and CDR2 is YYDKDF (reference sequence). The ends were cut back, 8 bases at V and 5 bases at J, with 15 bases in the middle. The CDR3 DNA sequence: TGTGCCACCGCTGGAACGGGAGTGGAGACCCAGTACTTC. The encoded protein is CATAGTGVETQYF.

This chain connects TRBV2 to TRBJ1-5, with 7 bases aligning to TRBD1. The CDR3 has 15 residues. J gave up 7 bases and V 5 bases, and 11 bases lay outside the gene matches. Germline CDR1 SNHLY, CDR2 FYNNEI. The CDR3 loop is CASSNHRGSWQPQHF. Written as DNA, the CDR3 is TGTGCCAGCAGTAACCACAGGGGAAGTTGGCAGCCCCAGCATTTT.

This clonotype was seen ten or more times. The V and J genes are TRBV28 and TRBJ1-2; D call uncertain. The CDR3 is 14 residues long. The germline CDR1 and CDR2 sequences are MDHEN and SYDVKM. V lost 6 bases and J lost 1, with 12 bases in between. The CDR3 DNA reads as TGTGCCAGCAGAGAATCGACACTTAACTATGGCTACACCTTC. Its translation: CASRESTLNYGYTF.

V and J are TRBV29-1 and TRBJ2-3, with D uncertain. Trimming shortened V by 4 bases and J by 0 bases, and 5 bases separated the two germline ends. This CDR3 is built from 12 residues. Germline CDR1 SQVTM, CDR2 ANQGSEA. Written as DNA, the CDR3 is TGCAGCGTTGCCGGGAGCACAGATACGCAGTATTTT. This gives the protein CSVAGSTDTQYF.

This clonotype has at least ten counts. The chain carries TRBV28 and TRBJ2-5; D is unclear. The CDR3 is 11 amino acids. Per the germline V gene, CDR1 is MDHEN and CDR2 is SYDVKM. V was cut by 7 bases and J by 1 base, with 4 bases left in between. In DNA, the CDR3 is TGTGCCAGCACATCCCAAGAGACCCAGTACTTC. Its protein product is CASTSQETQYF. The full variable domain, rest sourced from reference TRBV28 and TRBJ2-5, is DVKVTQSSRYLVKRTGEKVFLECVQDMDHENMFWYRQDPGLGLRLIYFSYDVKMKEKGDIPEGYSVSREKKERFSLILESASTNQTSMYLCASTSQETQYFGPGTRLLVL.

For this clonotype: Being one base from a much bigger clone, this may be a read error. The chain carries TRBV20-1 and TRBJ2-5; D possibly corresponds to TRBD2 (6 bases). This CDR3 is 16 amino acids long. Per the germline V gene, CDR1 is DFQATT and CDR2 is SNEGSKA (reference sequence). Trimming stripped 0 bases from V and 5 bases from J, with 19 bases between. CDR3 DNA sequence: TGCAGTGCTAGAGATGGGGTAGCGGACTACGGGGAGACCCAGTACTTC. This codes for CSARDGVADYGETQYF.

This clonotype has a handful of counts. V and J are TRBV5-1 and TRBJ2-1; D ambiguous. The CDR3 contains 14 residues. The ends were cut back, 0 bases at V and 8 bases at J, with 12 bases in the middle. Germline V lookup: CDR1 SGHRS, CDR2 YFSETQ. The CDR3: CASSLDTTSDEQFF. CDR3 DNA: TGCGCCAGCAGCTTGGACACTACCAGCGATGAGCAGTTCTTC.

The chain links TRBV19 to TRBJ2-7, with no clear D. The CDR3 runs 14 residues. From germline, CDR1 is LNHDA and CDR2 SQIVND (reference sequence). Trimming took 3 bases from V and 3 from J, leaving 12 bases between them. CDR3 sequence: CASSIRSGDYEQYF. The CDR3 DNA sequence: TGTGCCAGTAGTATCAGGTCCGGTGACTACGAGCAGTACTTC.

CDR3 DNA sequence: TGTGCCACTGGGAGCGGGAGAGAAGGAGAGACCCAGTACTTC. It encodes CATGSGREGETQYF. V gene TRBV10-3 combines with J gene TRBJ2-5, with TRBD2 identical over 8 bases. Germline lookup yields CDR1 ENHRY and CDR2 SYGVKD. J was trimmed by 4 bases and V by 10 bases; bases with no gene match: 11. The CDR3 sequence is 14 residues long.

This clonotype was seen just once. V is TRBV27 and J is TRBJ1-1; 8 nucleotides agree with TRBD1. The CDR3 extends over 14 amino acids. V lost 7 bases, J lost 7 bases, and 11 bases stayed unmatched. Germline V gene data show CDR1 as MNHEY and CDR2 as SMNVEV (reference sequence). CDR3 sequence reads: CASKSHAGGNEAFF. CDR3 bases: TGTGCCAGCAAAAGCCACGCAGGGGGCAATGAAGCTTTCTTT.

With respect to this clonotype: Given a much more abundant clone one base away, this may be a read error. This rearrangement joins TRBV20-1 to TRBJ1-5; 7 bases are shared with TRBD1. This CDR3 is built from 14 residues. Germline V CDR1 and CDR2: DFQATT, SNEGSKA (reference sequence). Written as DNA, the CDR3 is TGCAGTGCCCCCAACAGGGGTGGCAATCAGCCCAAGCATTTT. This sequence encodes CSAPNRGGNQPKHF.

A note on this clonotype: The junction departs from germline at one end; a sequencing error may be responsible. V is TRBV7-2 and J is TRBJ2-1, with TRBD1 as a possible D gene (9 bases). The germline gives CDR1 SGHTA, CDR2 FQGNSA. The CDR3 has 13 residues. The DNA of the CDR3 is TGTGCCAGCAGTTTAGCGGGACAGGGAATTCAGTTCTTC. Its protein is CASSLAGQGIQFF. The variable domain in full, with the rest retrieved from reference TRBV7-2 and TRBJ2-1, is GAGVSQSPSNKVTEKGKDVELRCDPISGHTALYWYRQSLGQGLEFLIYFQGNSAPDKSGLPSDRFSAERTGGSVSTLTIQRTQQEDSAVYLCASSLAGQGIQFFGPGTRLTVL.

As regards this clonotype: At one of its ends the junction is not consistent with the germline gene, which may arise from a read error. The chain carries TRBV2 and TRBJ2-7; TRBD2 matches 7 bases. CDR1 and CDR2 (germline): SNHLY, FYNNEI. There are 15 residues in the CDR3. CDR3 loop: CASSPGLDLRGERYF. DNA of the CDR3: TGTGCCAGCAGCCCCGGACTAGACCTTAGGGGCGAGCGGTACTTC. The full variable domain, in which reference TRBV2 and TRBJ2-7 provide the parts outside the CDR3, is EPEVTQTPSHQVTQMGQEVILRCVPISNHLYFYWYRQILGQKVEFLVSFYNNEISEKSEIFDDQFSVERPDGSNFTLKIRSTKLEDSAMYFCASSPGLDLRGERYFGPGTRLTVT.

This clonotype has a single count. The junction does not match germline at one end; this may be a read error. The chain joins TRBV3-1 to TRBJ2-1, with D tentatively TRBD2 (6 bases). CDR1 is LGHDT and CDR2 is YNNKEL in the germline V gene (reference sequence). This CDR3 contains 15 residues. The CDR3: CVSSQESGPNNEQFF. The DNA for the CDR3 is TGTGTCAGCAGCCAAGAGAGCGGGCCAAACAATGAGCAGTTCTTC.

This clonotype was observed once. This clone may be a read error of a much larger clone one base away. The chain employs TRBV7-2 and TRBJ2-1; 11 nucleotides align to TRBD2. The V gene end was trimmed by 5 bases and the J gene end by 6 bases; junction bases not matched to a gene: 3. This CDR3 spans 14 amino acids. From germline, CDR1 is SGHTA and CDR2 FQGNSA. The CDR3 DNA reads TGTGCCAGCAGCACTAGCGGGAGTGGCAATGAGCAGTTCTTC. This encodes CASSTSGSGNEQFF.